Here is one T cell receptor (beta chain) with its context. This sample stems from a study of T cells after yellow fever vaccination. TCR cDNA, made by 5'RACE template switching, carried an added universal primer site and UMIs. TCRdb processed the 5' RACE reads anew with MiXCR; each CDR3 protein has one entry. The data show 30,000 or so distinct CDR3 sequences, roughly 6% seen once. General study findings and limits: There was a small share of clonotypes that showed up in both the CD4 and CD8 compartments. Repertoires sorted by FACS could include abundant clonotypes that are contaminants from the bulk population.

This sample comprised PBMCs, either bulk or a sorted T-cell subset (CD4+, CD8+, memory, or dextramer-sorted; not recorded which), obtained on the day of the yellow fever booster vaccination. This TCR was sampled from a man aged 25-45 years who received the YFV17D yellow fever vaccine.

The CDR3 sequence is CSVELAGREQYF. The CDR3 DNA follows: TGCAGCGTTGAACTAGCGGGACGCGAGCAGTACTTC. The J gene is TRBJ2-7, the V gene TRBV29-1; 9 nucleotides agree with TRBD2. Trimming took 2 bases from V and 6 from J; bases not matched to a gene: 2. CDR1 and CDR2 (germline): SQVTM, ANQGSEA. The CDR3 sequence is 12 residues long.